The source of this T cell receptor (beta chain) is a study of T cells in narcolepsy. About the study: Patients with NT1 or NT2 and healthy control donors were enrolled.

Clones were read by immunoSEQ multiplex PCR, and TCRdb kept only the in-frame ones, dropping some. The sample lists around 24,000 clones, approximately 85% seen once, with approximately 1.3% in the top ten. Worth noting for this clone: The antigen is undetermined.

CDR1 SGDLS and CDR2 YYNGEE come from the germline V gene. This CDR3 comprises 15 residues. V was trimmed by 4 bases and J by 0 bases, leaving 14 bases between them. Study outcomes and limitations: Same-patient CSF and blood CD4+ T cell clonotypes included HCRT-specific and TRIB2-specific autoreactive ones. Healthy controls reportedly lacked the autoreactive clonotypes serially found in patients' blood.

This receptor was obtained from a human donor with narcolepsy. This sequence joins TRBV9 and TRBJ2-7; D is possibly TRBD1 (5 bases). Sequences were obtained from CD45RA- memory CD4+ T cells from PBMCs. CDR3 in amino acids: CASSPQALLSYEQYF. CDR3 nucleotides: TGTGCCAGCAGCCCACAGGCCCTACTCTCCTACGAGCAGTACTTC.